This T cell receptor (beta chain) was identified in a study of T cell changes during pregnancy in multiple sclerosis. Generated by immunoSEQ multiplex PCR, the TCRdb table keeps only in-frame clones and is missing some. Of about 32,000 clones listed, roughly nine tenths are singletons. J gave up 2 bases and V 5 bases, and 12 bases lay outside the gene matches. Germline V gives CDR1 MNHEY, CDR2 SMNVEV (reference sequence). CDR3 length: 16 residues. This sequence was found in a female donor with multiple sclerosis, enrolled in a pregnancy study. The chain couples TRBV27 to TRBJ2-7, with TRBD1 matching over 7 bases. The source was CD8+ T cells from peripheral blood mononuclear cells, collected in the first trimester of pregnancy. The chain's CDR3 is CASSLRGTAPPYEQYF. CDR3 nucleotide sequence: TGTGCCAGCAGTCTGAGGGGGACAGCCCCCCCCTACGAGCAGTACTTC.